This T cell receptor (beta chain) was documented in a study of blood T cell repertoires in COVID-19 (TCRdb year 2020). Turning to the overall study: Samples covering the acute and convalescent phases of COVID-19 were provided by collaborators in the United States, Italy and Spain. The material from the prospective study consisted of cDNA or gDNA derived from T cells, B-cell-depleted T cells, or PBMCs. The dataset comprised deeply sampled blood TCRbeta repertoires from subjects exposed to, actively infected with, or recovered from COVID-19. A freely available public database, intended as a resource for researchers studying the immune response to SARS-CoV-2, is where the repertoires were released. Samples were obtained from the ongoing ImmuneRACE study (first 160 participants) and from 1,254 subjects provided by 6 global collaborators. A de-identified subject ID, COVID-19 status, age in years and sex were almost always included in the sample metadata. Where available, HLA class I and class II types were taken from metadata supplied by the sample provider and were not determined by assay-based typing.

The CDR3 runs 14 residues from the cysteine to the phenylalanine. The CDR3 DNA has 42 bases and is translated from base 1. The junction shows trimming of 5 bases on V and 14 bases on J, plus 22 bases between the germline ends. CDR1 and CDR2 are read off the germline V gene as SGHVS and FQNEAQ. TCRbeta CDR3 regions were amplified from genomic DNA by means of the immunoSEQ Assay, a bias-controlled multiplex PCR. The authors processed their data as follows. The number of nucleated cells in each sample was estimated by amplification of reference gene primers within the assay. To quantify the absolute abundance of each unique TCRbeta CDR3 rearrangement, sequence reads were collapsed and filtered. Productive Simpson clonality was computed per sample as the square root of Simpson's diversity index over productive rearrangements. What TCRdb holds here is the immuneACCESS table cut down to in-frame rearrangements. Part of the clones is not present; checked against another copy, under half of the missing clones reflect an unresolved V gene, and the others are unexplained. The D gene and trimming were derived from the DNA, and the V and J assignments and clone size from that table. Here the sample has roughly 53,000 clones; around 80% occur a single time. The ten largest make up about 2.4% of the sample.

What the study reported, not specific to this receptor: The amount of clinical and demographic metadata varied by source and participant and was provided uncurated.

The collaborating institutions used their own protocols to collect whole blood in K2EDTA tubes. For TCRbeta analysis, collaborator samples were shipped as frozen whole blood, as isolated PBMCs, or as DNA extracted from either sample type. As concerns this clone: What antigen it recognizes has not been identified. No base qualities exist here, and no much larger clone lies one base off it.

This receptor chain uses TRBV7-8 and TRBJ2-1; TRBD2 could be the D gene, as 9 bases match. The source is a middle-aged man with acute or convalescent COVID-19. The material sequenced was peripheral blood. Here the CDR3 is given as CASSTEGAGGQEFF. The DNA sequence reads TGTGCCAGCAGCACCGAGGGAGCGGGGGGACAGGAGTTCTTC. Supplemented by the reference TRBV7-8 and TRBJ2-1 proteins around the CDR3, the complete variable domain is GAGVSQSPRYKVAKRGQDVALRCDPISGHVSLFWYQQALGQGPEFLTYFQNEAQLDKSGLPSDRFFAERPEGSVSTLKIQRTQQEDSAVYLCASSTEGAGGQEFFGPGTRLTVL.